The T cell receptor (beta chain) described here comes from a study of T cell repertoires in cytomegalovirus infection. MiXCR was run by TCRdb on the reads, yielding one entry per CDR3 protein. The sample shows 100,000 or so distinct CDR3 sequences, 20% to 30% of them seen only once. This TCR derives from a human donor in good health (CMV status not recorded). Some clones in this sample may be carry-over from other donors' samples. The source material was CD8+ T cells from PBMCs.

CDR3 in DNA: TGTGCCAGCAGCCGTACTAGCGGGAGGGGCACCGGGGAGCTGTTTTTT. It is translated as CASSRTSGRGTGELFF. This chain joins TRBV7-9 and TRBJ2-2; 13 bases match TRBD2. Germline CDR1 SEHNR, CDR2 FQNEAQ (reference sequence). CDR3 length: 16 residues. With 5 bases clipped from V and 4 bases from J, the junction kept 4 bases outside the gene matches.